Below are 12 T cell receptor beta chains sequenced from a single sample in a study of T cell responses to AZD1222 COVID-19 vaccine. Using immunoSEQ multiplex PCR, the repertoire was profiled, and TCRdb retains in-frame clones only, with some absent. The sample holds around 70,000 clones, 87% seen once. Here the sequenced sample was peripheral blood, taken 28 days after the second AZD1222 dose. The receptors derive from an adult who received the AZD1222 COVID-19 vaccine.

The chain carries TRBV3-1 (or the pseudogene TRBV3-2) and TRBJ1-1, with D unclear. Germline values: CDR1 LGHDT, CDR2 YNNKEL (reference sequence). Trimming left V 2 bases short and J 3 bases short, with 1 base between. The CDR3 runs to 11 residues. This chain's CDR3 is CASSQYTEAFF. As DNA, the CDR3 is TGTGCCAGCAGCCAATACACTGAAGCTTTCTTT.

The genes are TRBV3-1 (or the pseudogene TRBV3-2) and TRBJ1-6, with D unresolved. The CDR3 runs 13 residues. Germline-derived CDR1 and CDR2 are LGHDT and YNNKEL (reference sequence). Trimming removed 7 bases from V and 5 bases from J, with 9 bases in between. The chain's CDR3 is CASTLGNNSPLHF. The CDR3 DNA reads as TGTGCCAGCACCCTAGGAAATAATTCACCCCTCCACTTT.

CDR3 sequence (DNA): TGTGCCAGCAGCTTAGATCGGGCAGAGATAAGGGGGGCGCGAGGCTACACCTTC. Amino acid sequence: CASSLDRAEIRGARGYTF. The chain employs TRBV7-9 and TRBJ1-2, with D perhaps matching TRBD1 (6 bases). The V and J ends lost 1 base and 8 bases respectively, with 26 bases between them. CDR3 length: 18 amino acids. Germline assignment: CDR1 SEHNR and CDR2 FQNEAQ (reference sequence).

The chain links TRBV5-1 to TRBJ2-1; weak D call: TRBD2 (6 bases). There are 17 residues in the CDR3. Germline-derived CDR1 and CDR2 are SGHRS and YFSETQ. V lost 0 bases, J lost 5 bases, and 18 bases lay in between. CDR3 loop: CASSLEARVRGNNEQFF. The CDR3 bases are TGCGCCAGCAGCTTGGAGGCTCGGGTTCGGGGGAACAATGAGCAGTTCTTC. Combining the CDR3 with reference TRBV5-1 and TRBJ2-1 gives the whole variable domain KAGVTQTPRYLIKTRGQQVTLSCSPISGHRSVSWYQQTPGQGLQFLFEYFSETQRNKGNFPGRFSGRQFSNSRSEMNVSTLELGDSALYLCASSLEARVRGNNEQFFGPGTRLTVL.

The rearrangement links TRBV9 to TRBJ2-4; the D gene is possibly TRBD2 (6 bases). Germline CDR1 SGDLS, CDR2 YYNGEE. V was pared by 5 bases and J by 0 bases, with 15 bases between. CDR3 length equals 16 residues. CDR3 residues: CASSFGGDGAKNIQYF. CDR3 nucleotide sequence: TGTGCCAGCAGTTTCGGGGGAGATGGAGCCAAAAACATTCAGTACTTC.

The chain joins TRBV18 to TRBJ2-1, with 7 bases lining up with TRBD2. The V and J ends lost 0 bases and 9 bases, in that order; junction bases with no gene match: 8. The CDR3 runs 15 residues. From germline, CDR1 is KGHSH and CDR2 LQKENI. The chain's CDR3 is CASSPPASREGEQFF. The CDR3 nucleotides are TGTGCCAGCTCACCACCGGCCTCCAGGGAGGGTGAGCAGTTCTTC.

V gene TRBV10-2 combines with J gene TRBJ1-1; D remains unclear. V lost 0 bases to trimming and J lost 5 bases, with 4 bases between them. Germline CDR1 reads WSHSY; CDR2 reads SAAADI. This CDR3 has 12 residues. This CDR3 reads CASSESGTEAFF. The CDR3 region has the DNA TGCGCCAGCAGTGAGTCGGGGACTGAAGCTTTCTTT.

This chain links TRBV7-6 with TRBJ2-3, with D perhaps matching TRBD2 (6 bases). Germline V CDR1 and CDR2: SGHVS, FNYEAQ. Trimming removed 4 bases at V and 2 bases at J, with 16 bases between. The CDR3 sequence is 16 residues long. DNA of the CDR3: TGTGCCAGCAGCTCCGGACGGCGGGGCTACACAGATACGCAGTATTTT. Its translation is CASSSGRRGYTDTQYF. Based on the CDR3 plus reference TRBV7-6 and TRBJ2-3, the full variable domain is GAGVSQSPRYKVTKRGQDVALRCDPISGHVSLYWYRQALGQGPEFLTYFNYEAQQDKSGLPNDRFSAERPEGSISTLTIQRTEQRDSAMYRCASSSGRRGYTDTQYFGPGTRLTVL.

The rearrangement uses TRBV10-3 and TRBJ1-1; D remains ambiguous. Germline V CDR1 and CDR2: ENHRY, SYGVKD. The CDR3 has 14 residues. The germline V and J ends were trimmed by 2 bases and 5 bases, with 12 bases remaining between them. CDR3 region: CAISETAARTEAFF. CDR3 nucleotides: TGTGCCATCAGTGAGACGGCCGCGAGAACTGAAGCTTTCTTT.

The chain links TRBV6-2 or TRBV6-3 to TRBJ2-1, with 7 bases matching TRBD2. V was clipped by 2 bases and J by 9 bases; unmatched bases: 10. CDR1 is MNHEY, CDR2 SVGEGT, per germline. The CDR3 is 15 residues long. CDR3 amino acids: CASSYVGLEIPEQFF. CDR3 DNA sequence: TGTGCCAGCAGTTACGTAGGACTAGAAATTCCTGAGCAGTTCTTC.

V usage is TRBV7-2 and J usage is TRBJ1-2; TRBD1 is a possible D gene (5 bases). Trimming removed 0 bases at V and 8 bases at J, with 10 bases between. This CDR3 is built from 13 residues. Germline V CDR1 and CDR2: SGHTA, FQGNSA. The CDR3 DNA is TGTGCCAGCAGCTTAGCCGGGACGAAAGGCTACACCTTC. It translates to CASSLAGTKGYTF.

The sample holds one count of this clone. The chain recombines TRBV6-5 with TRBJ2-3; a possible D gene is TRBD2 (6 bases). Trimming removed 8 bases at V and 2 bases at J, with 11 bases between. Per the germline V gene, CDR1 is MNHEY and CDR2 is SVGAGI. CDR3 size: 13 residues. In DNA, the CDR3 is TGTGCCAGCGTAGCGGCTAACACAGATACGCAGTATTTT. Translated, it gives CASVAANTDTQYF.